The next 4 T cell receptor beta chains were all read from a single sample in a study of cytomegalovirus exposure and HLA in healthy donors (dated by TCRdb to the late 2010s). Library preparation employed the immunoSEQ multiplex PCR assay. For the multiplex PCR, a mixture combining 60 forward primers for TCR Vbeta segments and 13 reverse primers for TCR Jbeta segments was used. TCRdb stores this immuneACCESS table with in-frame sequences only. Part of the clones is absent; in the studies checked, under half of the shortfall reflects unresolved V genes, and no reason is known for the rest. The sample data list some 150,000 clones, and roughly three quarters of these were observed just once. The top ten clones comprise around 3.6% of the sample. Input material: PBMCs. The receptors were gathered from a man aged 18 to 29 in good health and CMV-seronegative.

The CDR3 sequence: CASSLTPDTQYF. The CDR3 nucleotides read TGCGCCAGCAGCTTGACACCAGATACGCAGTATTTT. This chain connects TRBV5-1 to TRBJ2-3; D ambiguous. CDR3 length: 12 residues. Trimming stripped 1 base from V and 4 bases from J, with 4 bases between. Per the germline V gene, CDR1 is SGHRS and CDR2 is YFSETQ.

This rearrangement joins TRBV18 to TRBJ2-6; 7 positions agree with TRBD1. The trim removed 2 bases at V and 0 bases at J, leaving 7 bases unmatched. The length of the CDR3 is 18 residues. Germline values: CDR1 KGHSH, CDR2 LQKENI. The CDR3: CASSPRGQASSGANVLTF. Written as DNA, the CDR3 is TGTGCCAGCTCACCAAGAGGACAGGCCAGCTCTGGGGCCAACGTCCTGACTTTC.

This chain connects TRBV6-6 to TRBJ1-1, with TRBD1 matching 7 bases. Germline trimming cut 8 bases from V and 4 bases from J; bases unmatched to any gene: 10. Germline V gene lookup returns CDR1 MNHNY and CDR2 SVGAGI (reference sequence). This CDR3 is 14 amino acids long. CDR3: CASPKEGAGTEAFF. CDR3 nucleotides: TGTGCCAGCCCCAAGGAGGGGGCCGGCACTGAAGCTTTCTTT.

This clone was counted a few times. The chain recombines TRBV6-5 with TRBJ1-1; D unclear. CDR3 length: 13 residues. V gave up 5 bases and J gave up 1 base, with 8 bases separating them. From germline, CDR1 is MNHEY and CDR2 SVGAGI. DNA for the CDR3: TGTGCCAGCAGTCTTACAGAGAACACTGAAGCTTTCTTT. It encodes CASSLTENTEAFF.